This TCR beta chain derives from a study of graft-versus-host responses after intestinal transplantation. Looking at the study overall: Isolated intestinal, liver-intestinal, or multivisceral transplants were what recipients had. Anti-thymocyte globulin induction, then tacrolimus and steroids for about three years, went to all recipients. Points from the study as a whole: GvH clones were identified in recipient marrow, with some first appearing in ileum or blood.

Germline lookup yields CDR1 KGHSH and CDR2 LQKENI. V was pared by 3 bases and J by 8 bases, with 11 bases between. This CDR3 has 13 amino acids. Using immunoSEQ multiplex PCR, the repertoire was profiled, and TCRdb retains in-frame clones only, with some absent. The sample lists roughly 45,000 clones, over 85% occurring once. On this clone: As yet, its antigen is unknown.

The source is a human patient who received an intestinal transplant, so some T cells may come from the graft donor. This chain uses TRBV18 with TRBJ2-1; D is uncertain. Material: PBMCs, obtained 335 days after intestinal transplant. CDR3 amino acids: CASSPNPSDEQFF. The CDR3 DNA reads as TGTGCCAGCTCACCTAATCCCTCGGATGAGCAGTTCTTC.